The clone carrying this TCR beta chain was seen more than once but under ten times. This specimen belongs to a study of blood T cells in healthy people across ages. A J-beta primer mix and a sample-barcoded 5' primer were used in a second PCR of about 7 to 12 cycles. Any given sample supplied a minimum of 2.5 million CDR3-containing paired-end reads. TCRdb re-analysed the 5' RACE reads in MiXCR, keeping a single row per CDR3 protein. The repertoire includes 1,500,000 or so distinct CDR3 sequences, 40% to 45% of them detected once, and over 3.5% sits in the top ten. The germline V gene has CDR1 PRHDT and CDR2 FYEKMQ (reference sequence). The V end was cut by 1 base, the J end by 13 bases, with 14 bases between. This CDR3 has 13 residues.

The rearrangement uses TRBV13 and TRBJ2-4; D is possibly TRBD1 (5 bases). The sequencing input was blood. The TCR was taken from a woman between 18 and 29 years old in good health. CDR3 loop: CASSLEQVNEQYF. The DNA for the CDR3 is TGTGCCAGCAGCTTAGAACAGGTCAATGAGCAGTACTTC. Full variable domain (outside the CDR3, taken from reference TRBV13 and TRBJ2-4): AAGVIQSPRHLIKEKRETATLKCYPIPRHDTVYWYQQGPGQDPQFLISFYEKMQSDKGSIPDRFSAQQFSDYHSELNMSSLELGDSALYFCASSLEQVNEQYFGAGTRLSVL.